The 17 T cell receptor beta chains given below trace back to one sample, sequenced in a study of PD-L1 blockade in urothelial cancer. Using immunoSEQ multiplex PCR, the repertoire was profiled, and TCRdb retains in-frame clones only, with some absent. The sample yields tens of thousands of clones, almost 85% seen once. Sample: PBMCs, taken around atezolizumab (anti-PD-L1) treatment. Receptors were obtained from a man between 65 and 85 years old with urothelial cancer.

The CDR3 DNA follows: TGTGCCAGCAGTAGGGCCCTGAGGCTAGCGGGAGGTTACAATGAGCAGTTCTTC. Its protein product is CASSRALRLAGGYNEQFF. The V and J genes are TRBV21-1 and TRBJ2-1; no check of the table's D call, TRBD2, against the DNA was made. TRBV21-1 is deemed a pseudogene. The CDR3 runs 18 residues.

The chain carries TRBV4-2 and TRBJ2-2; 7 bases match TRBD2. The CDR3 has 17 residues. J gave up 5 bases and V 1 base, and 10 bases lay outside the gene matches. Germline CDR1 is LGHNA and CDR2 is YNFKEQ. CDR3 bases: TGTGCCAGCAGCCAAGTTTCTTCTAGCGGACTTACCGGGGAGCTGTTTTTT. It yields the protein CASSQVSSSGLTGELFF.

The V gene is TRBV28, the J gene TRBJ2-7; weak D call: TRBD1 (5 bases). The CDR3 spans 14 residues. Trimming removed 7 bases from V and 4 bases from J, with 17 bases in between. Germline V gene lookup returns CDR1 MDHEN and CDR2 SYDVKM. CDR3 nucleotides: TGTGCCAGCACTCAATTGGGGCAGCCATACGAGCAGTACTTC. Translating it yields CASTQLGQPYEQYF.

The chain employs TRBV6-1 and TRBJ1-1, with D unresolved. Trimming pared 3 bases from V and 5 bases from J, leaving 10 bases between. Germline CDR1 and CDR2: MNHNS and SASEGT. The CDR3 runs to 13 residues. The DNA for the CDR3 is TGTGCCAGCAGTGACTACCCCAGGACTGAAGCTTTCTTT. Translating it yields CASSDYPRTEAFF.

The chain carries TRBV18 and TRBJ2-2; D possibly corresponds to TRBD1 (5 bases). The CDR3 sequence is 14 residues long. The V gene's germline CDR1 is KGHSH and CDR2 LQKENI. V lost 6 bases, J lost 4 bases, and 12 bases lay in between. CDR3 region: CASSFREFTGELFF. The CDR3 DNA follows: TGTGCCAGCTCGTTCAGGGAATTCACCGGGGAGCTGTTTTTT.

A few counts support this clone. V usage is TRBV11-2 and J usage is TRBJ2-1; 13 nucleotides align to TRBD2. The CDR3 totals 17 residues. V shed 5 bases, J shed 7 bases, and the junction held 11 bases outside the gene matches. CDR1 and CDR2 (germline): SGHAT, FQNNGV. This CDR3 reads CASSPTSGGAVWNEQFF. Here the CDR3 DNA reads TGTGCCAGCAGCCCCACTAGCGGGGGGGCCGTGTGGAATGAGCAGTTCTTC.

This chain connects TRBV2 to TRBJ1-2, with unresolved D. The CDR3 extends over 13 amino acids. V gave up 2 bases and J gave up 8 bases, with 12 bases separating them. The germline V gene has CDR1 SNHLY and CDR2 FYNNEI. CDR3 nucleotide sequence: TGTGCCAGCAGTGAAACCGGTTATGAAGGCTACACCTTC. Amino acid sequence: CASSETGYEGYTF.

The genes are TRBV7-2 and TRBJ2-3, with 7 nucleotides matching TRBD2. Per the germline V gene, CDR1 is SGHTA and CDR2 is FQGNSA. The CDR3 contains 17 residues. V lost 1 base to trimming and J lost 3 bases; unmatched junction nucleotides: 10. Here the CDR3 reads CASSLVGEGLGTDTQYF. The CDR3 coding sequence is TGTGCCAGCAGCTTAGTAGGGGAGGGATTGGGAACAGATACGCAGTATTTT.

This rearrangement joins TRBV29-1 to TRBJ1-1; D might be TRBD1 (6 bases). The V and J ends lost 5 bases and 0 bases respectively, with 16 bases between them. Germline assignment: CDR1 SQVTM and CDR2 ANQGSEA. The CDR3 has 15 amino acids. The CDR3 DNA reads TGCAGCGTTCACCGGGACACAGTGATGAACACTGAAGCTTTCTTT. Amino acids: CSVHRDTVMNTEAFF.

The chain recombines TRBV29-1 with TRBJ2-7, with TRBD1 as a possible D gene (6 bases). Germline loops: CDR1 SQVTM, CDR2 ANQGSEA. The CDR3 sequence is 12 residues long. Between the trimmed V and J ends, which lost 1 base and 6 bases, there was a span of 10 bases. The CDR3 loop reads CSVEAQGPEQYF. The CDR3 coding sequence is TGCAGCGTTGAAGCACAGGGTCCCGAGCAGTACTTC.

J is TRBJ2-7 and V is TRBV7-8; 12 bases align to TRBD2. Looked up from germline, CDR1 is SGHVS and CDR2 is FQNEAQ. The J segment lost 7 bases and the V segment lost 7 bases, leaving 14 bases of the junction unmatched. The CDR3 has 16 amino acids. CDR3: CASNGLAGGVGGEQYF. DNA of the CDR3: TGTGCCAGCAATGGGCTAGCGGGAGGGGTGGGGGGAGAGCAGTACTTC.

This chain uses TRBV6-4 with TRBJ2-6; D is perhaps TRBD1 (6 bases). The CDR3 spans 14 residues. The germline V and J ends were trimmed by 6 bases and 4 bases, with 10 bases remaining between them. Germline values: CDR1 MRHNA, CDR2 SNTAGT. The CDR3 spells CASRTGRGANVLTF. CDR3 in DNA: TGTGCCAGCAGAACAGGGAGAGGGGCCAACGTCCTGACTTTC.

The V and J genes are TRBV7-2 and TRBJ1-3; 7 bases match TRBD1. Germline loops: CDR1 SGHTA, CDR2 FQGNSA. J lost 4 bases, V lost 4 bases, and 7 bases had no gene match. The CDR3 loop spans 15 amino acids. The DNA for the CDR3 is TGTGCCAGCAGCTCCCCCCGGACAGGAGGAAACACCATATATTTT. Translating gives CASSSPRTGGNTIYF.

The chain carries TRBV28 and TRBJ2-7, with D unresolved. The ends were cut back, 4 bases at V and 6 bases at J, with 10 bases in the middle. CDR1 MDHEN and CDR2 SYDVKM come from the germline V gene. This CDR3 has 12 amino acids. The CDR3 nucleotides are TGTGCCAGCAGTTACAGCATCGGCGAGCAGTACTTC. Amino acids: CASSYSIGEQYF. The variable domain in full, completed from reference TRBV28 and TRBJ2-7, reads DVKVTQSSRYLVKRTGEKVFLECVQDMDHENMFWYRQDPGLGLRLIYFSYDVKMKEKGDIPEGYSVSREKKERFSLILESASTNQTSMYLCASSYSIGEQYFGPGTRLTVT.

Remarks on this clone: This sample also contains other DNA sequences that code for the same CDR3. V is TRBV14 and J is TRBJ2-1; 15 bases match TRBD2. This CDR3 is built from 16 residues. With V trimmed by 5 bases and J by 3 bases, 2 bases remained unmatched. Germline V gene data show CDR1 as SGHDN and CDR2 as FVKESK. The CDR3 DNA is TGTGCCAGCAGCAGGACTAGCGGGGGGGTCTACAATGAGCAGTTCTTC. Its translation is CASSRTSGGVYNEQFF.

The chain employs TRBV6-1 and TRBJ2-3, with a tentative D call TRBD1 (6 bases). Deletions cut 6 bases from V and 1 base from J, with 11 bases between. CDR1 and CDR2 (germline): MNHNS, SASEGT. This CDR3 has 14 residues. The CDR3 DNA follows: TGTGCCAGCAGAAGGGGGACGGGCACAGATACGCAGTATTTT. Amino acids: CASRRGTGTDTQYF.

The chain employs TRBV4-1 and TRBJ2-1, with TRBD1 matching 10 bases. The CDR3 is 15 residues long. Trimming cost V 0 bases and J 7 bases; bases outside gene matches: 3. Germline-derived CDR1 and CDR2 are MGHRA and YSYEKL. CDR3 DNA sequence: TGCGCCAGCAGCCAAGATGACAGGGGGCGAAATGAGCAGTTCTTC. Amino acid sequence: CASSQDDRGRNEQFF.